What follows is one TCR beta chain and its context. The record originates from a study of CD8 T cells in Susac syndrome. Random hexamers primed reverse transcription of about 0.45 to 1 ug RNA. TCRdb processed the immunoSEQ multiplex PCR reads anew with MiXCR; each CDR3 protein has one entry. The data show around 130,000 distinct CDR3 sequences, with around 90% seen just once and about 0.25% held by the top ten. There are 17 residues in the CDR3. V shed 4 bases, J shed 5 bases, and the junction held 9 bases outside the gene matches. This rearrangement joins TRBV12-3 or TRBV12-4 to TRBJ2-5; 14 bases match TRBD2. The source is a human donor with multiple sclerosis. Sequencing used CD8+ T cells from PBMCs. Here the CDR3 DNA reads TGTGCCAGCAGTTCGGGGGGACTAGCGGGAGTAATGGAGACCCAGTACTTC. Residues: CASSSGGLAGVMETQYF.